These T cell receptor beta chains were read from a single sample in a study of PD-1 blockade in mismatch repair-deficient tumors. Only in-frame clones appear in the TCRdb table, and some are missing; sequencing was by immunoSEQ multiplex PCR. This repertoire shows roughly 48,000 clones, 77% found once; its top ten account for roughly 3.5%. Sequenced material: PBMCs, taken before pembrolizumab treatment. The receptors here all came from an adult with mismatch repair-deficient cancer. Both conserved end residues are part of each CDR3. A D gene is named only where the DNA matches it firmly. Clone sizes are given selectively: once, few, many, or a class where the clone is expanded.

J gene: TRBJ2-1
V gene: TRBV6-1
D gene: TRBD2
clone size: NA
CDR3 protein: CASSAIPRTSARIGNEQFF
CDR3 DNA: TGTGCCAGCAGTGCCATCCCCCGGACTAGCGCTCGGATAGGAAATGAGCAGTTCTTC

J gene: TRBJ2-1
V gene: TRBV6-6
D gene: TRBD2
clone size: NA
CDR3 protein: CASSYSGLAPNEQFF
CDR3 DNA: TGTGCCAGCAGTTATTCCGGACTAGCCCCCAATGAGCAGTTCTTC

J gene: TRBJ2-3
V gene: TRBV6-6
D gene: NA
clone size: NA
CDR3 protein: CASSYDDRSSTDTQYF
CDR3 DNA: TGTGCCAGCAGTTATGACGACAGGTCTAGCACAGATACGCAGTATTTT

J gene: TRBJ2-7
V gene: TRBV11-3
D gene: NA
clone size: NA
CDR3 protein: CASSPRPYEQYF
CDR3 DNA: TGTGCCAGCAGCCCACGGCCCTACGAGCAGTACTTC

J gene: TRBJ1-1
V gene: TRBV7-8
D gene: NA
clone size: NA
CDR3 protein: CASSLEGNTEAFF
CDR3 DNA: TGTGCCAGCAGCTTAGAGGGGAACACTGAAGCTTTCTTT

J gene: TRBJ1-5
V gene: TRBV19
D gene: TRBD1
clone size: NA
CDR3 protein: CASSIMGRGLGQPQHF
CDR3 DNA: TGTGCCAGTAGTATCATGGGCAGGGGGCTAGGTCAGCCCCAGCATTTT

J gene: TRBJ2-3
V gene: TRBV7-9
D gene: TRBD2
clone size: NA
CDR3 protein: CASSSPLAGVIDTQYF
CDR3 DNA: TGTGCCAGCAGCTCCCCACTAGCGGGAGTGATAGATACGCAGTATTTT

J gene: TRBJ1-2
V gene: TRBV5-1
D gene: TRBD1
clone size: NA
CDR3 protein: CASSWGTGSNYGYTF
CDR3 DNA: TGCGCCAGCAGCTGGGGGACAGGGTCTAACTATGGCTACACCTTC

J gene: TRBJ2-1
V gene: TRBV7-9
D gene: NA
clone size: NA
CDR3 protein: CASSWGEQFF
CDR3 DNA: TGTGCCAGCAGCTGGGGTGAGCAGTTCTTC

J gene: TRBJ1-1
V gene: TRBV10-1
D gene: NA
clone size: NA
CDR3 protein: CASSELKKSTEAFF
CDR3 DNA: TGCGCCAGCAGTGAGTTGAAAAAATCGACTGAAGCTTTCTTT

J gene: TRBJ2-7
V gene: TRBV30
D gene: NA
clone size: few
CDR3 protein: CAWSVSLYYEQYF
CDR3 DNA: TGTGCCTGGAGTGTAAGTCTCTACTACGAGCAGTACTTC

J gene: TRBJ1-1
V gene: TRBV25-1
D gene: NA
clone size: few
CDR3 protein: CASSVGPSGNTEAFF
CDR3 DNA: TGTGCCAGCAGTGTAGGCCCCTCGGGGAACACTGAAGCTTTCTTT

J gene: TRBJ2-7
V gene: TRBV18
D gene: NA
clone size: few
CDR3 protein: CASSQETGAYEQYF
CDR3 DNA: TGTGCCAGCTCACAGGAAACGGGAGCGTACGAGCAGTACTTC

J gene: TRBJ2-5
V gene: TRBV7-3
D gene: TRBD1
clone size: NA
CDR3 protein: CASSLGQGGRETQYF
CDR3 DNA: TGTGCCAGCAGCTTGGGACAGGGTGGGCGAGAGACCCAGTACTTC

J gene: TRBJ2-7
V gene: TRBV7-9
D gene: NA
clone size: medium-sized
CDR3 protein: CASSSNYYEQYF
CDR3 DNA: TGTGCCAGCAGCTCCAACTACTACGAGCAGTACTTC

J gene: TRBJ2-7
V gene: TRBV5-6
D gene: TRBD1
clone size: NA
CDR3 protein: CASSLAGQGIVHEQYF
CDR3 DNA: TGTGCCAGCAGCTTGGCCGGACAGGGGATAGTCCACGAGCAGTACTTC

J gene: TRBJ1-1
V gene: TRBV5-5
D gene: NA
clone size: few
CDR3 protein: CASSFRGNTEAFF
CDR3 DNA: TGTGCCAGCAGCTTCCGAGGGAACACTGAAGCTTTCTTT

J gene: TRBJ2-1
V gene: TRBV7-7
D gene: NA
clone size: NA
CDR3 protein: CASSSRDSGEQFF
CDR3 DNA: TGTGCTAGCAGCTCCAGGGATAGCGGTGAGCAGTTCTTC

J gene: TRBJ1-2
V gene: TRBV11-2
D gene: NA
clone size: few
CDR3 protein: CASSQDEESPNYGYTF
CDR3 DNA: TGCGCCAGCAGCCAAGATGAAGAATCTCCTAACTATGGCTACACCTTC

J gene: TRBJ1-4
V gene: TRBV9
D gene: TRBD1
clone size: NA
CDR3 protein: CASSVGRGLREKLFF
CDR3 DNA: TGTGCCAGCAGCGTAGGAAGGGGGCTTCGGGAAAAACTGTTTTTT

J gene: TRBJ1-3
V gene: TRBV5-4
D gene: TRBD1
clone size: NA
CDR3 protein: CASSSGTGLFLSGNTIYF
CDR3 DNA: TGTGCCAGCAGCTCTGGGACAGGGCTTTTTCTCTCTGGAAACACCATATATTTT

J gene: TRBJ1-1
V gene: TRBV7-2
D gene: TRBD1
clone size: NA
CDR3 protein: CASSLVLRGRVATEAFF
CDR3 DNA: TGTGCCAGCAGCTTGGTACTTAGGGGGCGAGTTGCCACTGAAGCTTTCTTT

J gene: TRBJ1-1
V gene: TRBV27
D gene: NA
clone size: NA
CDR3 protein: CASRQGSRTEAFF
CDR3 DNA: TGTGCCAGCAGACAGGGCTCGAGGACTGAAGCTTTCTTT

J gene: TRBJ1-1
V gene: TRBV5-4
D gene: NA
clone size: NA
CDR3 protein: CASSLTGSGGRAFF
CDR3 DNA: TGTGCCAGCAGCTTAACAGGGTCGGGTGGTCGGGCTTTCTTT

J gene: TRBJ2-1
V gene: TRBV5-1
D gene: TRBD2
clone size: once
CDR3 protein: CASTYGDQSGTQFF
CDR3 DNA: TGCGCCAGCACCTATGGGGATCAGAGCGGGACTCAGTTCTTC

J gene: TRBJ2-1
V gene: TRBV30
D gene: NA
clone size: NA
CDR3 protein: CAWSKGLDNEQFF
CDR3 DNA: TGTGCCTGGAGTAAGGGTTTGGACAATGAGCAGTTCTTC

J gene: TRBJ2-7
V gene: TRBV7-2
D gene: TRBD2
clone size: once
CDR3 protein: CASSLVLAGVKEQYF
CDR3 DNA: TGTGCCAGCAGCTTAGTCCTAGCGGGAGTAAAAGAGCAGTACTTC

J gene: TRBJ1-5
V gene: TRBV30
D gene: NA
clone size: NA
CDR3 protein: CAWSARSGNQPQHF
CDR3 DNA: TGTGCCTGGAGTGCTCGGAGCGGCAATCAGCCCCAGCATTTT

J gene: TRBJ2-7
V gene: TRBV5-5
D gene: NA
clone size: NA
CDR3 protein: CASSSPDLYEQYF
CDR3 DNA: TGTGCCAGCAGCTCACCCGACCTCTACGAGCAGTACTTC

J gene: TRBJ1-2
V gene: TRBV29-1
D gene: TRBD1
clone size: few
CDR3 protein: CSVNQGVGGYTF
CDR3 DNA: TGCAGCGTTAATCAGGGGGTCGGCGGCTACACCTTC

J gene: TRBJ1-1
V gene: TRBV6-5
D gene: TRBD1
clone size: NA
CDR3 protein: CASTDRVNTEAFF
CDR3 DNA: TGTGCCAGCACCGACAGGGTAAACACTGAAGCTTTCTTT

J gene: TRBJ1-2
V gene: TRBV5-5
D gene: NA
clone size: NA
CDR3 protein: CASSHSDSRDGYTF
CDR3 DNA: TGTGCCAGCAGCCATTCAGACAGCCGCGATGGCTACACCTTC

J gene: TRBJ2-2
V gene: TRBV5-4
D gene: NA
clone size: NA
CDR3 protein: CASSLRHPGGTGELFF
CDR3 DNA: TGTGCCAGCAGCTTGAGGCACCCTGGGGGAACCGGGGAGCTGTTTTTT

J gene: TRBJ2-1
V gene: TRBV6-5
D gene: TRBD1
clone size: NA
CDR3 protein: CASSYVDREYNEQFF
CDR3 DNA: TGTGCCAGCAGTTACGTGGACAGGGAATACAATGAGCAGTTCTTC

J gene: TRBJ2-5
V gene: TRBV19
D gene: NA
clone size: NA
CDR3 protein: CASSMMYGRRQETQYF
CDR3 DNA: TGTGCCAGTAGTATGATGTACGGGCGACGACAAGAGACCCAGTACTTC

J gene: TRBJ2-1
V gene: TRBV9
D gene: NA
clone size: NA
CDR3 protein: CASSVSIFNEQFF
CDR3 DNA: TGTGCCAGCAGCGTAAGCATCTTCAATGAGCAGTTCTTC

J gene: TRBJ1-1
V gene: TRBV30
D gene: TRBD1
clone size: NA
CDR3 protein: CAWSPRQGFNTEAFF
CDR3 DNA: TGTGCCTGGAGTCCTCGACAGGGTTTCAACACTGAAGCTTTCTTT

J gene: TRBJ2-5
V gene: TRBV11-3
D gene: TRBD2
clone size: NA
CDR3 protein: CASSLGLVRALEETQYF
CDR3 DNA: TGTGCCAGCAGCCTGGGACTAGTTAGGGCCTTGGAGGAGACCCAGTACTTC

J gene: TRBJ1-2
V gene: TRBV27
D gene: NA
clone size: NA
CDR3 protein: CASSLSAKDPGYTF
CDR3 DNA: TGTGCCAGCAGTTTATCGGCCAAAGATCCAGGCTACACCTTC

J gene: TRBJ2-7
V gene: TRBV11-2
D gene: NA
clone size: NA
CDR3 protein: CASSPSRGYSGRYYEQYF
CDR3 DNA: TGTGCCAGCAGCCCCTCCCGGGGGTACAGCGGTCGATATTACGAGCAGTACTTC

J gene: TRBJ2-7
V gene: TRBV5-1
D gene: NA
clone size: NA
CDR3 protein: CASRASYEQYF
CDR3 DNA: TGCGCCAGCAGAGCTTCCTACGAGCAGTACTTC

J gene: TRBJ1-2
V gene: TRBV11-2
D gene: NA
clone size: once
CDR3 protein: CASSLGDPADGYTF
CDR3 DNA: TGTGCCAGCAGCTTAGGGGACCCAGCGGATGGCTACACCTTC

J gene: TRBJ2-1
V gene: TRBV7-8
D gene: TRBD2
clone size: once
CDR3 protein: CASSWVGGSGYNEQFF
CDR3 DNA: TGTGCCAGCAGTTGGGTGGGCGGGAGTGGTTACAATGAGCAGTTCTTC

J gene: TRBJ1-5
V gene: TRBV27
D gene: TRBD1
clone size: NA
CDR3 protein: CASSLFPQGGQPQHF
CDR3 DNA: TGTGCCAGCAGTTTATTCCCGCAGGGGGGGCAGCCCCAGCATTTT

J gene: TRBJ2-1
V gene: TRBV27
D gene: NA
clone size: NA
CDR3 protein: CASSFGFIGFNEQFF
CDR3 DNA: TGTGCCAGCAGTTTCGGTTTCATTGGGTTCAATGAGCAGTTCTTC

J gene: TRBJ2-1
V gene: TRBV9
D gene: TRBD2
clone size: few
CDR3 protein: CASSDLAGVNEQFF
CDR3 DNA: TGTGCCAGCAGCGATCTAGCGGGTGTCAATGAGCAGTTCTTC

J gene: TRBJ1-5
V gene: TRBV19
D gene: NA
clone size: NA
CDR3 protein: CASRWGAGNQPQHF
CDR3 DNA: TGTGCCAGTAGATGGGGAGCTGGCAATCAGCCCCAGCATTTT

J gene: TRBJ2-7
V gene: TRBV19
D gene: NA
clone size: NA
CDR3 protein: CASSNGYEQYF
CDR3 DNA: TGTGCCAGTAGTAACGGCTACGAGCAGTACTTC

J gene: TRBJ1-5
V gene: TRBV2
D gene: NA
clone size: NA
CDR3 protein: CASSEGWQGIQPQHF
CDR3 DNA: TGTGCCAGCAGTGAAGGTTGGCAGGGGATCCAGCCCCAGCATTTT

J gene: TRBJ2-5
V gene: TRBV28
D gene: NA
clone size: NA
CDR3 protein: CASSLSLPSETQYF
CDR3 DNA: TGTGCCAGCAGTTTAAGCCTTCCCTCGGAGACCCAGTACTTC

J gene: TRBJ2-7
V gene: TRBV7-2
D gene: TRBD1
clone size: NA
CDR3 protein: CASSLEGRGQYEQYF
CDR3 DNA: TGTGCCAGCAGCTTAGAGGGTCGGGGACAGTACGAGCAGTACTTC

J gene: TRBJ2-2
V gene: TRBV6-1
D gene: TRBD2
clone size: NA
CDR3 protein: CASSNSGANTGELFF
CDR3 DNA: TGTGCCAGCAGCAACAGCGGGGCGAACACCGGGGAGCTGTTTTTT

J gene: TRBJ1-2
V gene: TRBV18
D gene: NA
clone size: few
CDR3 protein: CASSPQGGNYGYTF
CDR3 DNA: TGTGCCAGCTCACCACAGGGTGGTAACTATGGCTACACCTTC

J gene: TRBJ2-1
V gene: TRBV18
D gene: TRBD2
clone size: NA
CDR3 protein: CASSPLGTGGKYNEQFF
CDR3 DNA: TGTGCCAGCTCACCACTGGGAACGGGAGGGAAATACAATGAGCAGTTCTTC

J gene: TRBJ1-1
V gene: TRBV29-1
D gene: NA
clone size: NA
CDR3 protein: CSFAGVNEAFF
CDR3 DNA: TGCAGCTTCGCAGGGGTTAATGAAGCTTTCTTT

J gene: TRBJ2-2
V gene: TRBV6-7
D gene: TRBD2
clone size: NA
CDR3 protein: CASRRLAENTGELFF
CDR3 DNA: TGTGCCAGCAGGCGACTAGCGGAAAACACCGGGGAGCTGTTTTTT

J gene: TRBJ2-3
V gene: TRBV7-2
D gene: TRBD2
clone size: NA
CDR3 protein: CASSFGLVADTQYF
CDR3 DNA: TGTGCCAGCAGCTTCGGACTAGTCGCAGATACGCAGTATTTT

J gene: TRBJ2-4
V gene: TRBV9
D gene: TRBD2
clone size: few
CDR3 protein: CASSVGLAGNAKNIQYF
CDR3 DNA: TGTGCCAGCAGCGTCGGTCTAGCGGGAAACGCCAAAAACATTCAGTACTTC

J gene: TRBJ2-2
V gene: TRBV4-1
D gene: NA
clone size: once
CDR3 protein: CASSQDRASTGELFF
CDR3 DNA: TGCGCCAGCAGCCAAGATAGAGCGTCGACCGGGGAGCTGTTTTTT